These 24 T cell receptor beta chains share one sample of origin, sequenced in a study of cytomegalovirus exposure and HLA in healthy donors (dated by TCRdb to 2017 to 2019). Receptors were amplified or captured by the immunoSEQ multiplex PCR assay. The multiplex PCR relied on a mix of 60 forward primers for TCR Vbeta segments and 13 reverse primers for TCR Jbeta segments. The source is immuneACCESS, and TCRdb retained only in-frame sequences with V and J called. Part of the clones is not carried over; for the studies checked, unresolved V genes explain less than half of this, and the remainder is unexplained. The table for this sample lists 50,000 or so clones. The biggest ten clones account for around 26% of the sample. Input material: PBMCs. The receptor set was obtained from a man between 35 and 55 years old in good health and CMV-seropositive.

The chain has TRBV6-1 and TRBJ2-7; the match to TRBD2 covers 10 bases. CDR3 length: 15 amino acids. V shed 3 bases and J 2 bases; nucleotides not matched to a gene: 4. Germline-derived CDR1 and CDR2 are MNHNS and SASEGT. The CDR3 bases are TGTGCCAGCAGTGATGGACTAGCGGTAACCTACGAGCAGTACTTC. This encodes CASSDGLAVTYEQYF.

V and J are TRBV5-4 and TRBJ2-1, with TRBD2 identical over 13 bases. V lost 0 bases to trimming and J lost 9 bases; unmatched junction nucleotides: 6. CDR3 size: 16 residues. The V gene's germline CDR1 is SGHNT and CDR2 YYREEE (reference sequence). In nucleotides, the CDR3 is TGTGCCAGCAGCTTGGATGGACTAGCGGGGGTAGCTGAGCAGTTCTTC. Translation gives CASSLDGLAGVAEQFF.

The chain has TRBV25-1 and TRBJ2-1, with 7 positions matching TRBD1. CDR3 length: 15 residues. Germline values: CDR1 MGHDK, CDR2 SYGVNS. Germline trimming cut 3 bases from V and 5 bases from J; bases unmatched to any gene: 7. CDR3 residues: CASSEVGTEDNEQFF. The CDR3 bases are TGTGCCAGCAGTGAGGTGGGGACAGAAGACAATGAGCAGTTCTTC.

The chain links TRBV29-1 to TRBJ1-2; no clear D. The CDR3 extends over 15 amino acids. The germline V and J ends were trimmed by 4 bases and 0 bases, with 15 bases remaining between them. Per the germline V gene, CDR1 is SQVTM and CDR2 is ANQGSEA. CDR3 region: CSVVPLPGTNYGYTF. The DNA for the CDR3 is TGCAGCGTTGTCCCTTTGCCAGGAACTAACTATGGCTACACCTTC.

V is TRBV7-2 and J is TRBJ1-4; TRBD1 agrees at 7 bases. The ends lost 7 bases at V and 3 bases at J; junction bases unmatched: 8. Germline V gene lookup returns CDR1 SGHTA and CDR2 FQGNSA. This CDR3 contains 15 residues. CDR3 sequence reads: CASTPQGGPNEKLFF. CDR3 bases: TGTGCCAGCACCCCTCAGGGGGGACCTAATGAAAAACTGTTTTTT.

This chain joins TRBV6-5 and TRBJ1-1, with D hard to call. The germline V gene encodes CDR1 MNHEY and CDR2 SVGAGI. V dropped 2 bases and J dropped 0 bases, with 10 bases sitting between them. CDR3 length: 15 residues. CDR3 sequence reads: CASSYSRRVNTEAFF. For the CDR3, the DNA is TGTGCCAGCAGTTACAGCAGGAGGGTGAACACTGAAGCTTTCTTT.

The rearrangement joins TRBV7-2 to TRBJ1-3; D ambiguous. Germline V gene sequence: CDR1 SGHTA, CDR2 FQGNSA. The V and J ends lost 2 bases and 3 bases respectively, with 5 bases between them. This CDR3 region has 13 residues. CDR3 loop: CASSLIRGNTIYF. CDR3 DNA sequence: TGTGCCAGCAGCTTAATCCGTGGAAACACCATATATTTT.

This chain joins TRBV5-6 and TRBJ1-4; the D is unclear. This CDR3 is 15 amino acids long. Germline V gene data show CDR1 as SGHDT and CDR2 as YYEEEE. The V end lost 4 bases, the J end lost 8 bases, and 18 bases lay between the germline ends. The CDR3 DNA reads TGTGCCAGCAGCGCGGGGAGTTCAATTCGAGAAAAACTGTTTTTT. Translated: CASSAGSSIREKLFF.

The gene calls are TRBV14 and TRBJ2-5; D call uncertain. This CDR3 has 12 residues. Trimming left V 1 base short and J 5 bases short, with 5 bases between. CDR1 and CDR2 from the germline V gene are SGHDN and FVKESK. CDR3 in amino acids: CASSQVGETQYF. The CDR3 DNA reads TGTGCCAGCAGCCAAGTCGGGGAGACCCAGTACTTC.

The chain is built from TRBV6-5 and TRBJ2-5; 8 nucleotides match TRBD2. Trimming at V came to 2 bases and at J to 4 bases, leaving 6 bases not matched to a gene. This CDR3 has 15 residues. Germline V CDR1 and CDR2: MNHEY, SVGAGI. The CDR3 coding sequence is TGTGCCAGCAGTTACGGGGGGCTAGCGGGAGAGACCCAGTACTTC. This encodes CASSYGGLAGETQYF.

The chain employs TRBV18 and TRBJ2-7, with TRBD1 identical over 7 bases. J gave up 6 bases and V 3 bases, and 8 bases lay outside the gene matches. Germline CDR1 reads KGHSH; CDR2 reads LQKENI. This CDR3 has 14 amino acids. CDR3 amino acids: CASSPGQALGEQYF. For the CDR3, the DNA is TGTGCCAGCTCACCCGGACAGGCCTTAGGCGAGCAGTACTTC.

The chain couples TRBV4-3 to TRBJ2-7; TRBD1 aligns across 11 bases. The CDR3 sequence is 15 residues long. The V segment lost 4 bases and the J segment 7 bases; nucleotides outside the gene matches: 9. Germline V gene data show CDR1 as LGHNA and CDR2 as YSLEER. The CDR3 loop reads CASSPDRGLVGEQYF. The CDR3 DNA sequence: TGCGCCAGCAGCCCGGACAGGGGGCTGGTGGGGGAGCAGTACTTC.

The rearrangement links TRBV30 to TRBJ2-6; D gene ambiguous. The germline V gene encodes CDR1 GTSNPN and CDR2 SVGIG (reference sequence). The CDR3 runs to 17 residues. V lost 0 bases and J 0 bases, leaving 12 bases between the germline ends. The CDR3 here is CAWSVVWQSSGANVLTF. The CDR3 DNA reads as TGTGCCTGGAGTGTCGTGTGGCAGTCCTCTGGGGCCAACGTCCTGACTTTC.

The chain uses TRBV27 and TRBJ1-5; a weak D match, TRBD1 (6 bases). The CDR3 length is 15 residues. Trimming shortened V by 3 bases and J by 2 bases, and 11 bases separated the two germline ends. Germline-derived CDR1 and CDR2 are MNHEY and SMNVEV (reference sequence). The CDR3 sequence: CASSFGAGGNQPQHF. In DNA form, the CDR3 reads TGTGCCAGCAGTTTTGGGGCAGGGGGCAATCAGCCCCAGCATTTT.

V is TRBV5-1 and J is TRBJ2-5; TRBD2 matches 9 bases. Germline CDR1 is SGHRS and CDR2 is YFSETQ. The CDR3 loop spans 15 amino acids. V gave up 3 bases and J gave up 4 bases; unmatched junction bases: 7. CDR3 sequence reads: CASSSPAGGGETQYF. The CDR3 DNA is TGCGCCAGCAGCTCCCCAGCGGGAGGTGGAGAGACCCAGTACTTC.

This chain connects TRBV5-1 to TRBJ2-5; 9 bases map to TRBD2. The V and J ends lost 0 bases and 4 bases, in that order; junction bases with no gene match: 1. The CDR3 extends over 14 amino acids. CDR1 is SGHRS and CDR2 is YFSETQ in the germline V gene. The CDR3 bases are TGCGCCAGCAGCTTGGTAGCGGGAGCAGAGACCCAGTACTTC. Residues: CASSLVAGAETQYF. The full variable domain, completed using reference TRBV5-1 and TRBJ2-5, is KAGVTQTPRYLIKTRGQQVTLSCSPISGHRSVSWYQQTPGQGLQFLFEYFSETQRNKGNFPGRFSGRQFSNSRSEMNVSTLELGDSALYLCASSLVAGAETQYFGPGTRLLVL.

This chain uses TRBV27 with TRBJ2-7, with D possibly matching TRBD2 (5 bases). The CDR3 length is 18 residues. Germline assignment: CDR1 MNHEY and CDR2 SMNVEV (reference sequence). The ends were cut back, 3 bases at V and 1 base at J, with 22 bases in the middle. CDR3: CASSFCGSGSLISYEQYF. CDR3 sequence (DNA): TGTGCCAGCAGTTTTTGTGGGTCGGGGTCCCTAATTTCCTACGAGCAGTACTTC.

This chain uses TRBV28 with TRBJ1-4, with D perhaps matching TRBD1 (6 bases). Trimming cost V 1 base and J 8 bases, with 11 bases left between them. The CDR3 consists of 14 residues. Per germline, CDR1 MDHEN and CDR2 SYDVKM. CDR3 residues: CASSLYGGDEKLFF. The CDR3 DNA sequence: TGTGCCAGCAGTTTATATGGGGGCGACGAAAAACTGTTTTTT.

V is TRBV11-3 and J is TRBJ2-7; weak D call: TRBD1 (5 bases). Deletions cut 0 bases from V and 3 bases from J, with 9 bases between. Germline CDR1 SGHNT, CDR2 YENEEA. CDR3 length: 14 residues. In DNA form, the CDR3 reads TGTGCCAGCAGCTTAGAAGCAGGGAACTACGAGCAGTACTTC. As protein: CASSLEAGNYEQYF.

The chain joins TRBV2 to TRBJ1-6; a possible D gene is TRBD1 (6 bases). V was shortened by 8 bases and J by 9 bases, with 17 bases between the two germline ends. Looked up from germline, CDR1 is SNHLY and CDR2 is FYNNEI. The length of the CDR3 is 14 residues. This CDR3 is CASFISGDGSPLHF. CDR3 bases: TGTGCCAGCTTTATTTCAGGGGATGGTTCACCCCTCCACTTT.

V usage is TRBV29-1 and J usage is TRBJ1-2, with 9 bases matching TRBD1. Trimming at V came to 7 bases and at J to 2 bases, leaving 5 bases not matched to a gene. CDR1 is SQVTM and CDR2 is ANQGSEA in the germline V gene. This CDR3 region has 13 residues. CDR3 residues: CSAGQGHNYGYTF. The CDR3 DNA reads TGCAGCGCTGGACAGGGGCACAACTATGGCTACACCTTC.

The chain couples TRBV7-9 to TRBJ2-1; 9 bases map to TRBD2. The CDR3 is 15 amino acids. J was trimmed by 7 bases and V by 2 bases; bases with no gene match: 6. The germline gives CDR1 SEHNR, CDR2 FQNEAQ (reference sequence). The CDR3 sequence is CASSLQSSGKNEQFF. CDR3 coding DNA: TGTGCCAGCAGCTTACAGTCTAGCGGGAAGAATGAGCAGTTCTTC.

The V call is TRBV9, the J call TRBJ2-3; D uncertain. CDR3 length equals 12 residues. In germline, CDR1 is SGDLS, CDR2 YYNGEE. V was trimmed by 0 bases and J by 3 bases, leaving 2 bases between them. CDR3 coding DNA: TGTGCCAGCAGCGTAGTAACAGATACGCAGTATTTT. The encoded protein is CASSVVTDTQYF.

The V call is TRBV2, the J call TRBJ2-1, with D perhaps TRBD1 (6 bases). Trimming took 5 bases from V and 8 from J, leaving 16 bases between them. The CDR3 is 14 residues long. Germline values: CDR1 SNHLY, CDR2 FYNNEI. The CDR3 bases are TGTGCCAGCAGTACTCCGGACAGACGGGATGAGCAGTTCTTC. Amino acid sequence: CASSTPDRRDEQFF. Combining the CDR3 with reference TRBV2 and TRBJ2-1 gives the whole variable domain EPEVTQTPSHQVTQMGQEVILRCVPISNHLYFYWYRQILGQKVEFLVSFYNNEISEKSEIFDDQFSVERPDGSNFTLKIRSTKLEDSAMYFCASSTPDRRDEQFFGPGTRLTVL.